The 21 T cell receptor beta chains listed next were all sequenced from one sample in a study of technical replicates of blood from a handful of donors. Using immunoSEQ multiplex PCR, the repertoire was profiled, and TCRdb retains in-frame clones only, with some absent. The sample carries about 94,000 clones, almost 97% recorded once. The specimen sequenced was T cells isolated from PBMCs. Source of these receptors: a human donor in good health.

This clone appeared once. The J gene is TRBJ2-1, the V gene TRBV19; D perhaps matches TRBD2 (5 bases). The V gene lost 6 bases and the J gene lost 3 bases, with 6 bases spanning the gap. The CDR3 spans 12 residues. Looked up from germline, CDR1 is LNHDA and CDR2 is SQIVND (reference sequence). The CDR3 protein is CASRGSYNEQFF. As DNA, the CDR3 is TGTGCCAGTAGGGGGAGCTACAATGAGCAGTTCTTC.

The chain joins TRBV30 to TRBJ2-7; 8 bases are a match to TRBD2. CDR3 size: 15 residues. V dropped 5 bases and J dropped 1; count of bases not matched to a gene: 10. Germline lookup yields CDR1 GTSNPN and CDR2 SVGIG (reference sequence). In DNA form, the CDR3 reads TGTGCCTGGGTACAGGACTCGGGAGGGTCCTACGAGCAGTACTTC. Amino acids: CAWVQDSGGSYEQYF.

The genes are TRBV9 and TRBJ1-1; no definite D call. The V end lost 0 bases, the J end lost 5 bases, and 8 bases lay between the germline ends. Germline V gene data show CDR1 as SGDLS and CDR2 as YYNGEE. There are 13 residues in the CDR3. CDR3 in DNA: TGTGCCAGCAGCGTAGGAGGGTCTACTGAAGCTTTCTTT. Its protein product is CASSVGGSTEAFF.

This chain links TRBV2 with TRBJ2-7; 9 bases match TRBD2. The CDR3 sequence is 12 residues long. Germline trimming cut 10 bases from V and 4 bases from J; bases unmatched to any gene: 5. The V gene's germline CDR1 is SNHLY and CDR2 FYNNEI. The CDR3 sequence is CATRGLAYEQYF. The CDR3 DNA reads TGTGCCACCCGGGGACTAGCTTACGAGCAGTACTTC.

The rearrangement links TRBV19 to TRBJ1-1; D possibly corresponds to TRBD1 (6 bases). This CDR3 spans 14 amino acids. The germline gives CDR1 LNHDA, CDR2 SQIVND (reference sequence). Between the trimmed V and J ends, which lost 4 bases and 1 base, there was a span of 10 bases. CDR3: CASSNGDKNTEAFF. For the CDR3, the DNA is TGTGCCAGTAGTAATGGGGACAAGAACACTGAAGCTTTCTTT.

The V gene is TRBV29-1, the J gene TRBJ1-2; D not certain. CDR3 size: 10 residues. Germline V gene lookup returns CDR1 SQVTM and CDR2 ANQGSEA. V dropped 7 bases and J dropped 8 bases, with 11 bases sitting between them. The chain's CDR3 is CSARGYGYTF. Written as DNA, the CDR3 is TGCAGCGCCCGCGGGTACGGCTACACCTTC.

V is TRBV2 and J is TRBJ1-2; no definite D call. Germline assignment: CDR1 SNHLY and CDR2 FYNNEI. The germline V and J ends were trimmed by 3 bases and 6 bases, with 17 bases remaining between them. CDR3 size: 15 residues. The CDR3 reads CASSDLPNKYHGYTF. Written as DNA, the CDR3 is TGTGCCAGCAGTGATCTGCCGAACAAGTACCATGGCTACACCTTC.

The chain has TRBV27 and TRBJ2-7; 9 nucleotides line up with TRBD2. The CDR3 sequence is 15 residues long. Germline V gene sequence: CDR1 MNHEY, CDR2 SMNVEV (reference sequence). Trimming cost V 2 bases and J 6 bases; bases outside gene matches: 8. In DNA form, the CDR3 reads TGTGCCAGCAGTTTAGGGTTTTCTAGCGGGATCGAGCAGTACTTC. Its protein is CASSLGFSSGIEQYF.

The V and J genes are TRBV27 and TRBJ2-7; 8 nucleotides match TRBD1. The J segment lost 2 bases and the V segment lost 2 bases, leaving 5 bases of the junction unmatched. In germline, CDR1 is MNHEY, CDR2 SMNVEV (reference sequence). The CDR3 has 15 amino acids. The CDR3 sequence: CASSLLGQVTYEQYF. As DNA, the CDR3 is TGTGCCAGCAGTTTACTGGGACAGGTGACCTACGAGCAGTACTTC.

The sample holds one count of this clone. The V gene is TRBV14, the J gene TRBJ2-7, with D possibly matching TRBD2 (7 bases). The V and J ends lost 4 bases and 6 bases respectively, with 10 bases between them. The germline CDR1 and CDR2 sequences are SGHDN and FVKESK. The CDR3 length is 12 residues. The CDR3 reads CASSRGGAEQYF. The CDR3 region has the DNA TGTGCCAGCAGCCGGGGGGGCGCCGAGCAGTACTTC.

The rearrangement uses TRBV6-4 and TRBJ1-2; no definite D call. The CDR3 loop spans 13 amino acids. CDR1 and CDR2 from the germline V gene are MRHNA and SNTAGT. V gave up 5 bases and J gave up 2 bases, with 9 bases separating them. CDR3 sequence: CASSPDINYGYTF. The DNA for the CDR3 is TGTGCCAGCAGTCCCGACATCAACTATGGCTACACCTTC.

J is TRBJ2-2 and V is TRBV6-5, with 7 bases fitting TRBD1. The CDR3 consists of 13 residues. Germline V gene lookup returns CDR1 MNHEY and CDR2 SVGAGI. J lost 6 bases, V lost 6 bases, and 4 bases had no gene match. The CDR3 sequence: CASSTGVSGELFF. The DNA for the CDR3 is TGTGCCAGCAGCACAGGGGTTTCCGGGGAGCTGTTTTTT.

The rearrangement joins TRBV11-2 to TRBJ1-4; 7 bases match TRBD1. Germline CDR1 is SGHAT and CDR2 is FQNNGV. This CDR3 has 15 amino acids. V dropped 5 bases and J dropped 5; count of bases not matched to a gene: 8. The CDR3 bases are TGTGCCAGCAGCCCGGGACAGCTCGTCAATGAAAAACTGTTTTTT. Its protein product is CASSPGQLVNEKLFF.

The J gene is TRBJ2-4, the V gene TRBV5-4, with TRBD2 matching over 11 bases. This CDR3 spans 19 amino acids. After removal of 1 base from V and 0 bases from J, the junction contained 9 bases not matched to a gene. Per the germline V gene, CDR1 is SGHNT and CDR2 is YYREEE (reference sequence). CDR3 nucleotide sequence: TGTGCCAGCAGCTTGTGGGGACTAGCGGTACCCATAGCCAAAAACATTCAGTACTTC. Residues: CASSLWGLAVPIAKNIQYF.

CDR3 in amino acids: CASRRLAEETQYF. The CDR3 DNA sequence: TGTGCCAGCAGGAGGCTAGCGGAAGAGACCCAGTACTTC. The rearrangement uses TRBV19 and TRBJ2-5, with 7 nucleotides matching TRBD2. CDR3 length: 13 amino acids. Per the germline V gene, CDR1 is LNHDA and CDR2 is SQIVND (reference sequence). J lost 3 bases, V lost 9 bases, and 7 bases had no gene match.

J is TRBJ2-5 and V is TRBV18; a weak D match, TRBD1 (6 bases). Trimming cost V 6 bases and J 1 base, with 12 bases left between them. Germline assignment: CDR1 KGHSH and CDR2 LQKENI. The CDR3 has 14 residues. CDR3 DNA: TGTGCCAGCTCCCCAATACAGGGCCAAGAGACCCAGTACTTC. Encoded protein: CASSPIQGQETQYF.

The V gene is TRBV5-6, the J gene TRBJ2-7, with D perhaps matching TRBD1 (6 bases). V gave up 2 bases and J gave up 1 base, with 13 bases separating them. Germline lookup yields CDR1 SGHDT and CDR2 YYEEEE. This CDR3 is built from 15 residues. The CDR3 loop is CASSLLTRGSYEQYF. The CDR3 region has the DNA TGTGCCAGCAGCTTACTTACCAGGGGTTCCTACGAGCAGTACTTC. Full variable domain (outside the CDR3, taken from reference TRBV5-6 and TRBJ2-7): DAGVTQSPTHLIKTRGQQVTLRCSPKSGHDTVSWYQQALGQGPQFIFQYYEEEERQRGNFPDRFSGHQFPNYSSELNVNALLLGDSALYLCASSLLTRGSYEQYFGPGTRLTVT.

The rearrangement joins TRBV5-4 to TRBJ1-5; TRBD1 aligns across 9 bases. The V gene's germline CDR1 is SGHNT and CDR2 YYREEE (reference sequence). The CDR3 is 15 amino acids. V dropped 4 bases and J dropped 5; count of bases not matched to a gene: 7. This chain's CDR3 is CASSPGGQGDQPQHF. DNA of the CDR3: TGTGCCAGCAGCCCCGGGGGACAGGGCGATCAGCCCCAGCATTTT.

This chain connects TRBV9 to TRBJ2-1, with 12 bases lining up with TRBD2. The CDR3 covers 17 residues. Per germline, CDR1 SGDLS and CDR2 YYNGEE. The V and J ends lost 0 bases and 9 bases, in that order; junction bases with no gene match: 10. The CDR3 here is CASSVGMTSGSWSEQFF. The CDR3 DNA follows: TGTGCCAGCAGCGTAGGAATGACTAGCGGGAGTTGGAGTGAGCAGTTCTTC. The full variable domain, its missing parts supplied by reference TRBV9 and TRBJ2-1, is DSGVTQTPKHLITATGQRVTLRCSPRSGDLSVYWYQQSLDQGLQFLIQYYNGEERAKGNILERFSAQQFPDLHSELNLSSLELGDSALYFCASSVGMTSGSWSEQFFGPGTRLTVL.

The rearrangement joins TRBV11-2 to TRBJ2-5; TRBD2 matches at 12 bases. This CDR3 has 15 residues. With V trimmed by 5 bases and J by 5 bases, 6 bases remained unmatched. CDR1 and CDR2 from the germline V gene are SGHAT and FQNNGV. The CDR3 bases are TGTGCCAGCAGCCCGACTAGCGGGAGCTTCGAGACCCAGTACTTC. This encodes CASSPTSGSFETQYF.

This chain connects TRBV6-5 to TRBJ2-1; D is perhaps TRBD1 (5 bases). Between the trimmed V and J ends, which lost 1 base and 4 bases, there was a span of 14 bases. Germline V gives CDR1 MNHEY, CDR2 SVGAGI. The CDR3 length is 16 residues. CDR3 sequence (DNA): TGTGCCAGCAGTTACTTCACCCAGGGCCCTTACAATGAGCAGTTCTTC. Protein product: CASSYFTQGPYNEQFF.